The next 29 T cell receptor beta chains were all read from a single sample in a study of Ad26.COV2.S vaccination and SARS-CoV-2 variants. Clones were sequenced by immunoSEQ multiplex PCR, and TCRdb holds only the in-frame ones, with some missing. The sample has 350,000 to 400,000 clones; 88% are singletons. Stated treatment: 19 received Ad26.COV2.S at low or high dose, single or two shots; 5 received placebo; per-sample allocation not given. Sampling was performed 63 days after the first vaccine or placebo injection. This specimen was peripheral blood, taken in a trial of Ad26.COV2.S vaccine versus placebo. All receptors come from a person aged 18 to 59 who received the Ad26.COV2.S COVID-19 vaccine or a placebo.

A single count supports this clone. The CDR3 nucleotides are TGCAGCGTTGAAGACGGGTCTAACTATGGCTACACCTTC. Its protein product is CSVEDGSNYGYTF. The chain employs TRBV29-1 and TRBJ1-2; no clear D. This CDR3 region has 13 residues. Germline V lookup: CDR1 SQVTM, CDR2 ANQGSEA. V was pared by 0 bases and J by 0 bases, with 5 bases between.

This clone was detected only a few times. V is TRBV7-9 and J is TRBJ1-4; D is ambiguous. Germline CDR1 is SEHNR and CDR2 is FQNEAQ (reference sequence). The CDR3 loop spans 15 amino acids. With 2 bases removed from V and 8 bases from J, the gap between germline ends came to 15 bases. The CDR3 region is CASSLWIADGEKLFF. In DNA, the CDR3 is TGTGCCAGCAGCTTATGGATAGCGGATGGAGAAAAACTGTTTTTT.

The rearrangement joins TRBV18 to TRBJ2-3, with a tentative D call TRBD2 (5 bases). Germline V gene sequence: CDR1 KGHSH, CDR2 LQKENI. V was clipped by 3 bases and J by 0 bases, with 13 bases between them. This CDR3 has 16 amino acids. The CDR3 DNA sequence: TGTGCCAGCTCACCTAGGCGGGTCCCTAGCACAGATACGCAGTATTTT. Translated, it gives CASSPRRVPSTDTQYF.

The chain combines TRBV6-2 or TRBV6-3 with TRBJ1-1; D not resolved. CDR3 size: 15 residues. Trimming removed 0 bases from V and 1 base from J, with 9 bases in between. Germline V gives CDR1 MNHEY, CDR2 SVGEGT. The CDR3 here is CASSYSAVPNTEAFF. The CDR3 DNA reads TGTGCCAGCAGTTACTCGGCCGTCCCGAACACTGAAGCTTTCTTT.

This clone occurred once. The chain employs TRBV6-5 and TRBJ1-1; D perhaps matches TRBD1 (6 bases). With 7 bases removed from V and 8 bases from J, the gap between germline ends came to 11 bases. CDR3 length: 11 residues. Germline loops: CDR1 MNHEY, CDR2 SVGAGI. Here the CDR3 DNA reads TGTGCCAGCACCCAGGGGCAGGAAGCTTTCTTT. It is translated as CASTQGQEAFF.

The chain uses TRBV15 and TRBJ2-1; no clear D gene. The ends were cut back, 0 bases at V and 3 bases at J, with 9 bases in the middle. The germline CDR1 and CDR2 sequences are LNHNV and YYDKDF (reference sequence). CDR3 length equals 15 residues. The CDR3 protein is CATSRDRSGYNEQFF. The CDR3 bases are TGTGCCACCAGCAGAGATCGGTCAGGCTACAATGAGCAGTTCTTC.

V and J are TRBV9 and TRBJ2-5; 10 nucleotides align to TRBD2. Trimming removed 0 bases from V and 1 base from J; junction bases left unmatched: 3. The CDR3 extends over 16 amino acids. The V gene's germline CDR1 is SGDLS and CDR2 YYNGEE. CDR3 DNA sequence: TGTGCCAGCAGCGTAGCTAGCGGGGGAAGCCAAGAGACCCAGTACTTC. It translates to CASSVASGGSQETQYF.

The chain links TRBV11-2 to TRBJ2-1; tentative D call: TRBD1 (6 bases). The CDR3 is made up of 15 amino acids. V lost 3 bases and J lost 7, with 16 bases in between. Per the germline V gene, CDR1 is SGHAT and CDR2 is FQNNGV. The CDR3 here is CASSFFRGSGNEQFF. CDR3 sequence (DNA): TGTGCCAGCAGCTTCTTTAGGGGGTCTGGAAATGAGCAGTTCTTC.

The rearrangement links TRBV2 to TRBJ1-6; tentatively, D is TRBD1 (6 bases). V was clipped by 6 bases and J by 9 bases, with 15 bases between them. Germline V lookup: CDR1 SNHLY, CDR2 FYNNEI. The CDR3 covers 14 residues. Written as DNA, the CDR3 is TGTGCCAGCAGGGGGGCCTCATGGGGTTCACCCCTCCACTTT. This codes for CASRGASWGSPLHF.

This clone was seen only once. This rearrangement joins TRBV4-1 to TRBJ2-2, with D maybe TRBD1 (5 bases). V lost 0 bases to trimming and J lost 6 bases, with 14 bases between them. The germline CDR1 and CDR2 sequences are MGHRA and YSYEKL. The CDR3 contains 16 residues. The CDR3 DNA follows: TGCGCCAGCAGCCAAGATCCGGCCCAGGGCCCCGGGGAGCTGTTTTTT. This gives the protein CASSQDPAQGPGELFF.

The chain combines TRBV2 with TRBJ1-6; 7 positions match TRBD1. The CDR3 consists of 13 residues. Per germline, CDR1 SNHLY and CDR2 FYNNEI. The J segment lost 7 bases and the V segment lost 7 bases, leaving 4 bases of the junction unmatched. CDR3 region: CASTGQFNSPLHF. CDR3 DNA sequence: TGTGCCAGCACGGGACAGTTCAATTCACCCCTCCACTTT.

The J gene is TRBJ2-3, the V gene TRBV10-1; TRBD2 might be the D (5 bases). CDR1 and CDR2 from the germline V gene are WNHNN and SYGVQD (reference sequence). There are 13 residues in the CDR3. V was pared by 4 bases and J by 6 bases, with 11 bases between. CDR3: CASSVNRRDTQYF. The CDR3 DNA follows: TGCGCCAGCAGTGTTAACCGGAGGGATACGCAGTATTTT.

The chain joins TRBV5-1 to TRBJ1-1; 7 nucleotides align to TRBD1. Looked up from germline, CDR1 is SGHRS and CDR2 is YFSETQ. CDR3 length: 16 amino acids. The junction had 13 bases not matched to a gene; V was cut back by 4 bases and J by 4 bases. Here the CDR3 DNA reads TGCGCCAGCAGCATGGGGCAGGGGGTCCAAGCCACTGAAGCTTTCTTT. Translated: CASSMGQGVQATEAFF.

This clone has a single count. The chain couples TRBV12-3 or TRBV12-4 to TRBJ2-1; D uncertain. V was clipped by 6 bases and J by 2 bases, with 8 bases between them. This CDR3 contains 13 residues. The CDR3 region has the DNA TGTGCCAGCAGATCAAGGGCCTACAATGAGCAGTTCTTC. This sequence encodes CASRSRAYNEQFF.

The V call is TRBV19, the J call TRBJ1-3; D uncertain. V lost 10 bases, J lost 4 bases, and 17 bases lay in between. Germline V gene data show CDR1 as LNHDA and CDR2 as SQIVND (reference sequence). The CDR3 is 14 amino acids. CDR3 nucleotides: TGTGCCACCGACCCCGGGAGCCTGGGAAACACCATATATTTT. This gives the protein CATDPGSLGNTIYF.

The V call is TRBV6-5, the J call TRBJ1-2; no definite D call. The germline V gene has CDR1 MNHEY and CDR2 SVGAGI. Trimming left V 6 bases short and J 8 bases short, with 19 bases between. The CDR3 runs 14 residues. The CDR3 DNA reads TGTGCCAGCAGCCAGGACGGGAGTCGGCTCGGCTACACCTTC. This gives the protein CASSQDGSRLGYTF.

CDR3 sequence reads: CASSLTVNSPLHF. DNA of the CDR3: TGTGCCAGTAGTCTGACAGTTAATTCACCCCTCCACTTT. The chain uses TRBV19 and TRBJ1-6; a possible D gene is TRBD1 (5 bases). This CDR3 contains 13 residues. V lost 5 bases and J lost 6, with 8 bases in between. CDR1 and CDR2 (germline): LNHDA, SQIVND (reference sequence).

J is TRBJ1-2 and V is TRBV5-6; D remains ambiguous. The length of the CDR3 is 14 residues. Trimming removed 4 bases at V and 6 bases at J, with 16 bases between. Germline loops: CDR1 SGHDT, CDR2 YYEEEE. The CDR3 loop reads CASSLSDLQDGYTF. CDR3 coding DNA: TGTGCCAGCAGCCTGTCTGACCTCCAAGATGGCTACACCTTC.

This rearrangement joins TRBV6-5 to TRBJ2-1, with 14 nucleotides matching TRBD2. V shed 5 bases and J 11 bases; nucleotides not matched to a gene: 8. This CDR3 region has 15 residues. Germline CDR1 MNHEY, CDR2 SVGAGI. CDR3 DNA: TGTGCCAGCAGTCGAGGACTAGCGGGGGGCTGGAAGCAGTTCTTC. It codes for CASSRGLAGGWKQFF.

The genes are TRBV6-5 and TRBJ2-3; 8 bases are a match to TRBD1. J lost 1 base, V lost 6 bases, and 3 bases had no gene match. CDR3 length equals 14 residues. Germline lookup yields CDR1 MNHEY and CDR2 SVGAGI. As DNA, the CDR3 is TGTGCCAGCAGACTACAGGGGGGCACAGATACGCAGTATTTT. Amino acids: CASRLQGGTDTQYF.

DNA of the CDR3: TGTGCCAGCAGCTTAGTTCCAGACTTCGATGGCTACACCTTC. It translates to CASSLVPDFDGYTF. J is TRBJ1-2 and V is TRBV7-8; D remains unclear. Germline CDR1 is SGHVS and CDR2 is FQNEAQ. With 1 base removed from V and 6 bases from J, the gap between germline ends came to 12 bases. The CDR3 runs 14 residues.

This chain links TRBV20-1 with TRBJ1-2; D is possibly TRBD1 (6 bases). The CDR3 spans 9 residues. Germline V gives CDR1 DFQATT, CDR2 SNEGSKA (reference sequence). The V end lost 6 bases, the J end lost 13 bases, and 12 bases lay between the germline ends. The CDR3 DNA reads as TGCAGTGCGTCAGGGGTGGTCACCTTC. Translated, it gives CSASGVVTF.

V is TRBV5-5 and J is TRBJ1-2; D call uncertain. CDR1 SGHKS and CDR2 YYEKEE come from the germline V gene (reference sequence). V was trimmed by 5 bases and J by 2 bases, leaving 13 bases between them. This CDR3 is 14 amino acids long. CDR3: CASRPVAGNYGYTF. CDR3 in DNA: TGTGCCAGCAGGCCCGTTGCGGGGAACTATGGCTACACCTTC.

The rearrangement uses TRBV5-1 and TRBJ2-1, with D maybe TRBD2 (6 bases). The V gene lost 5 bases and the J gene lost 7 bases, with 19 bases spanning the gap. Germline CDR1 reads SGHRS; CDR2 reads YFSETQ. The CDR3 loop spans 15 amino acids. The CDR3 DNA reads TGCGCCAGCAGTCTGGGGCAGGGAGGCTGGAATGAGCAGTTCTTC. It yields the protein CASSLGQGGWNEQFF.

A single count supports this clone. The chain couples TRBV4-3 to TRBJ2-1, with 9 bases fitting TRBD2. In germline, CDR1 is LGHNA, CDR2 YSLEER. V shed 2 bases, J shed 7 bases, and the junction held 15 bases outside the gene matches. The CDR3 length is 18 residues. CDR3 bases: TGCGCCAGCAGCCAATTCCCGCCGGCTAGCGGGGTGGTTAATGAGCAGTTCTTC. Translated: CASSQFPPASGVVNEQFF.

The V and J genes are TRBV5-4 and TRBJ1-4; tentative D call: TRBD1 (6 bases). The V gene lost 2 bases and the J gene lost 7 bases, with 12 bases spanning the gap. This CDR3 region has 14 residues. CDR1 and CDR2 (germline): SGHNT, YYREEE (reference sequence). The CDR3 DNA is TGTGCCAGCAGCTTAGAGGGGGGAACTGAAAAACTGTTTTTT. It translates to CASSLEGGTEKLFF.

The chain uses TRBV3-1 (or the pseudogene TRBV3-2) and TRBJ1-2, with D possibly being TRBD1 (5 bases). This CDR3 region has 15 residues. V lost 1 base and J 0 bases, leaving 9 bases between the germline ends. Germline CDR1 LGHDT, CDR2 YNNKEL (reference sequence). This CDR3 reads CASSQGTTANYGYTF. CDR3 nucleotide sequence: TGTGCCAGCAGCCAAGGTACGACAGCTAACTATGGCTACACCTTC.

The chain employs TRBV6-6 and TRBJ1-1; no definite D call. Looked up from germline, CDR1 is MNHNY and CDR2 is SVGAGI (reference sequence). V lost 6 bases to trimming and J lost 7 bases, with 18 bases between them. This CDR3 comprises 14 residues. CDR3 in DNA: TGTGCCAGCAGCTCTCCCCAGGTCCGGGATGAAGCTTTCTTT. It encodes CASSSPQVRDEAFF.

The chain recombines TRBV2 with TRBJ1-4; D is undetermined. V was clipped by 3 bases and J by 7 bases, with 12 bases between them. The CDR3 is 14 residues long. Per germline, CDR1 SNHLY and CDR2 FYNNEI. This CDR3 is CASSDRAWGEKLFF. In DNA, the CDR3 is TGTGCCAGCAGTGATCGGGCTTGGGGTGAAAAACTGTTTTTT. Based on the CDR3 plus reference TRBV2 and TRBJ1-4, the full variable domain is EPEVTQTPSHQVTQMGQEVILRCVPISNHLYFYWYRQILGQKVEFLVSFYNNEISEKSEIFDDQFSVERPDGSNFTLKIRSTKLEDSAMYFCASSDRAWGEKLFFGSGTQLSVL.